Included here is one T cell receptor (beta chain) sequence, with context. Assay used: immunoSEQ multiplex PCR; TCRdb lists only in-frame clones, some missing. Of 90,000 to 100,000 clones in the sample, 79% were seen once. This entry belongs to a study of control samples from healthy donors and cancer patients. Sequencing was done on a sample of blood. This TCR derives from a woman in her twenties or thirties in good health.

The CDR3 loop reads CASGVLGLAGVSEQYF. The DNA of the CDR3 is TGTGCTAGTGGTGTCCTAGGACTAGCGGGGGTAAGCGAGCAGTACTTC. The chain employs TRBV12-5 and TRBJ2-7; 13 bases fit TRBD2. V dropped 5 bases and J dropped 6; count of bases not matched to a gene: 10. The CDR3 is 16 amino acids. CDR1 and CDR2 from the germline V gene are LGHNT and FRNRAP. Variable domain in full (rest from reference TRBV12-5 and TRBJ2-7): DARVTQTPRHKVTEMGQEVTMRCQPILGHNTVFWYRQTMMQGLELLAYFRNRAPLDDSGMPKDRFSAEMPDATLATLKIQPSEPRDSAVYFCASGVLGLAGVSEQYFGPGTRLTVT.